This is a list of T cell receptor beta chains from one sample in a study of a mutant IDH1 vaccine in newly diagnosed glioma. These receptors lack a known antigen. Profiled with immunoSEQ multiplex PCR; TCRdb holds only in-frame clones, not every one. The table records about 66,000 clones, around 85% of them present only once. This material consisted of PBMCs, taken from a glioma patient whose treatment included an IDH1 peptide vaccine. These receptors all stem from a woman aged 45-65 years with glioma. CDR3s include the opening cysteine and the closing phenylalanine or tryptophan. The D gene is left open where the match is weak. Size values are once, few and many counts, or a class for expanded clones, and some rows have none.

clone_size j_call d_call v_call cdr3_aa cdr3_nt
NA TRBJ1-1 NA TRBV7-2 CASSPPSRGTEAFF TGTGCCAGCAGCCCCCCGAGCAGGGGCACTGAAGCTTTCTTT
NA TRBJ1-1 NA TRBV6-6 CASSYAGLNTEAFF TGTGCCAGCAGTTACGCCGGGTTGAACACTGAAGCTTTCTTT
NA TRBJ2-5 NA TRBV29-1 CSVEYRSESETQYF TGCAGCGTTGAGTATAGGAGCGAGTCGGAGACCCAGTACTTC
NA TRBJ1-2 NA TRBV10-3 CAISGRDGGYTF TGTGCCATCAGTGGCAGGGATGGCGGCTACACCTTC
NA TRBJ2-3 NA TRBV6-6 CASSYRDRSTDTQYF TGTGCCAGCAGTTACAGGGACCGAAGCACAGATACGCAGTATTTT
once TRBJ2-7 NA TRBV19 CASSSVLGLEQYF TGTGCCAGTAGTAGCGTGTTGGGTCTCGAGCAGTACTTC
NA TRBJ2-2 TRBD1 TRBV6-1 CASSDRGRTGELFF TGTGCCAGCAGTGACAGGGGGCGGACCGGGGAGCTGTTTTTT
NA TRBJ1-1 NA TRBV7-8 CASSPRRVGQNTEAFF TGTGCCAGCAGCCCACGGAGGGTCGGTCAGAACACTGAAGCTTTCTTT
NA TRBJ2-1 TRBD2 TRBV5-1 CASSLKAGGNEQFF TGCGCCAGCAGCCTAAAAGCGGGGGGGAATGAGCAGTTCTTC
NA TRBJ2-1 NA TRBV6-1 CASSEDSNGPYNEQFF TGTGCCAGCAGTGAAGACTCGAACGGGCCCTACAATGAGCAGTTCTTC
NA TRBJ2-7 NA TRBV7-6 CASSLKMGYEQYF TGTGCCAGCAGCTTAAAAATGGGGTACGAGCAGTACTTC
NA TRBJ1-1 NA TRBV5-3 CARSSPGHLEAFF TGTGCCAGAAGCTCGCCGGGACACCTTGAAGCTTTCTTT
NA TRBJ2-1 NA TRBV7-2 CASSLTRGAYNEQFF TGTGCCAGCAGCCTTACTAGAGGGGCTTACAATGAGCAGTTCTTC
NA TRBJ1-3 TRBD1 TRBV7-2 CASSLRRSTGGASGNTIYF TGTGCCAGCAGCTTACGACGCTCTACAGGGGGTGCTTCTGGAAACACCATATATTTT
NA TRBJ1-1 TRBD1 TRBV11-2 CASSLRGQGYSGTEAFF TGTGCCAGCAGCTTACGAGGACAGGGGTATTCGGGCACTGAAGCTTTCTTT
NA TRBJ1-6 NA TRBV4-2 CASSQERTDNSPLHF TGTGCCAGCAGCCAAGAGAGGACAGATAATTCACCCCTCCACTTT
NA TRBJ1-2 TRBD1 TRBV10-3 CATDPGQGIGYTF TGTGCCACCGATCCGGGACAGGGTATTGGCTACACCTTC
few TRBJ2-2 NA TRBV14 CASLARNTGELFF TGTGCCAGCCTTGCCAGGAACACCGGGGAGCTGTTTTTT
once TRBJ1-4 TRBD1 TRBV5-1 CASSLAGSVGQGIEYEKLFF TGCGCCAGCAGCTTGGCCGGTAGTGTGGGACAGGGAATTGAGTATGAAAAACTGTTTTTT
NA TRBJ2-3 NA TRBV2 CASSGLRPSSTDTQYF TGTGCCAGCAGTGGGCTGCGGCCCTCTAGCACAGATACGCAGTATTTT
NA TRBJ1-2 TRBD1 TRBV4-2 CASSQGQGGPDGYTF TGTGCCAGCAGCCAAGGCCAGGGGGGGCCGGATGGCTACACCTTC
NA TRBJ2-5 NA TRBV15 CATSRDKQATEYF TGTGCCACCAGCAGAGATAAACAGGCTACCGAGTACTTC
NA TRBJ2-7 NA TRBV2 CASSENGYEQYF TGTGCCAGCAGTGAAAACGGTTACGAGCAGTACTTC
NA TRBJ2-3 NA TRBV4-1 CASSQADPLRTDTQYF TGCGCCAGCAGCCAAGCGGATCCCCTGCGCACAGATACGCAGTATTTT
NA TRBJ1-2 NA TRBV6-5 CASTRGDLNYGYTF TGTGCCAGCACTAGAGGGGACTTAAACTATGGCTACACCTTC
NA TRBJ2-7 NA TRBV2 CASSQTPSYEQYF TGTGCCAGCAGTCAGACACCGTCCTACGAGCAGTACTTC
NA TRBJ1-6 NA TRBV4-2 CASSQEAFAGPLHF TGTGCCAGCAGCCAAGAAGCCTTTGCGGGACCCCTCCACTTT
NA TRBJ2-7 TRBD2 TRBV5-4 CASSLELAGSYEQYF TGTGCCAGCAGCTTGGAGCTAGCGGGCTCCTACGAGCAGTACTTC
NA TRBJ1-4 NA TRBV18 CASSPRGVAEKLFF TGTGCCAGCTCACCACGGGGGGTGGCGGAAAAACTGTTTTTT
NA TRBJ2-5 NA TRBV6-5 CASSLLRSGKETQYF TGTGCCAGCAGTTTACTTCGGTCGGGTAAAGAGACCCAGTACTTC
NA TRBJ2-5 NA TRBV5-1 CASSLFVRETQYF TGCGCCAGCAGCTTGTTTGTGCGAGAGACCCAGTACTTC
NA TRBJ1-5 NA TRBV7-2 CASSHGQGNQPQHF TGTGCCAGCAGCCACGGACAAGGCAATCAGCCCCAGCATTTT
NA TRBJ1-3 NA TRBV6-6 CASWADPWGGTIYF TGTGCCAGCTGGGCAGACCCATGGGGTGGCACCATATATTTT
NA TRBJ1-6 NA TRBV7-9 CASSLAFTEPSPLHF TGTGCCAGCAGCTTAGCGTTTACAGAACCTTCCCCCCTCCACTTT
once TRBJ2-2 NA TRBV19 CASRQRPVQFSTGELFF TGTGCCAGTAGACAAAGGCCCGTTCAATTTAGCACCGGGGAGCTGTTTTTT
once TRBJ1-1 NA TRBV6-1 CASGNIYTEAFF TGTGCCAGCGGCAACATATACACTGAAGCTTTCTTT
NA TRBJ2-1 TRBD1 TRBV7-9 CASRTGTGASNEQFF TGTGCCAGCAGGACCGGGACAGGGGCTTCGAATGAGCAGTTCTTC
NA TRBJ2-3 NA TRBV27 CASSLQGETTDTQYF TGTGCCAGCAGTTTACAGGGTGAGACCACAGATACGCAGTATTTT
NA TRBJ1-5 NA TRBV7-2 CASSLGEGHQPQHF TGTGCCAGCAGCTTAGGAGAGGGCCATCAGCCCCAGCATTTT
NA TRBJ2-3 NA TRBV4-1 CASSQVSRPHTQYF TGCGCCAGCAGCCAAGTTTCCCGCCCCCATACGCAGTATTTT
NA TRBJ1-2 TRBD1 TRBV5-1 CASSSGQGLGGYTF TGCGCCAGCAGCTCGGGACAGGGATTGGGTGGCTACACCTTC
few TRBJ1-6 NA TRBV4-3 CASSRKQGEGLKSPLHF TGCGCCAGCAGCCGAAAACAAGGGGAGGGACTAAAGTCACCCCTCCACTTT
NA TRBJ2-1 NA TRBV7-2 CASGGGPYNEQFF TGTGCCAGCGGCGGGGGCCCCTACAATGAGCAGTTCTTC
NA TRBJ2-3 TRBD2 TRBV4-3 CASSRGTSGGDTQYF TGCGCCAGCAGCCGGGGGACTAGCGGGGGAGATACGCAGTATTTT
once TRBJ1-1 NA TRBV19 CASSIRVSGTEAFF TGTGCCAGTAGTATCAGGGTATCGGGCACTGAAGCTTTCTTT
NA TRBJ1-1 NA TRBV2 CASRAGMNTEAFF TGTGCCAGCCGTGCAGGTATGAACACTGAAGCTTTCTTT
NA TRBJ2-1 NA TRBV2 CASGQGGSSYNEQFF TGTGCCAGCGGCCAGGGGGGGAGCTCCTACAATGAGCAGTTCTTC
NA TRBJ2-3 NA TRBV15 CATSRDRTTTQYF TGTGCCACCAGCAGAGATAGAACCACTACGCAGTATTTT
once TRBJ2-3 TRBD2 TRBV6-5 CASSSGTSLPADTQYF TGTGCCAGCAGTTCTGGGACTAGCTTGCCTGCAGATACGCAGTATTTT
NA TRBJ2-1 TRBD2 TRBV2 CASRETSGGQGEQFF TGTGCCAGCAGGGAAACTAGCGGGGGCCAGGGTGAGCAGTTCTTC
NA TRBJ2-1 TRBD1 TRBV5-1 CASSLQGASYNEQFF TGCGCCAGCAGCTTACAGGGGGCTTCCTACAATGAGCAGTTCTTC
NA TRBJ1-6 TRBD1 TRBV19 CASSSGTGERSPLHF TGTGCCAGTAGTTCCGGGACAGGAGAGAGGTCACCCCTCCACTTT
NA TRBJ2-1 NA TRBV6-5 CASSYSSIRNEQFF TGTGCCAGCAGTTACTCGTCGATCCGCAATGAGCAGTTCTTC
once TRBJ2-5 TRBD2 TRBV27 CASSPRNSGGVETQYF TGTGCCAGCAGTCCCCGGAATAGCGGGGGGGTGGAGACCCAGTACTTC
NA TRBJ1-6 TRBD1 TRBV7-2 CASSIRDSNSPLHF TGTGCCAGCAGTATCCGGGACAGTAATTCACCCCTCCACTTT
NA TRBJ1-1 TRBD1 TRBV19 CASSSGQGRFMNTEAFF TGTGCCAGTAGCTCGGGACAGGGTCGCTTTATGAACACTGAAGCTTTCTTT
NA TRBJ2-3 TRBD2 TRBV2 CASSEELAGGLDTQYF TGTGCCAGCAGTGAAGAACTAGCGGGGGGGCTAGATACGCAGTATTTT